A single sample gave rise to the 8 T cell receptor beta chains below, sequenced in a study of CD4 T cells in relation to SARS-CoV-2 and coronaviruses. Antigen specificity for these receptors is unknown. The method was immunoSEQ multiplex PCR; TCRdb's version includes in-frame clones alone and lacks a portion of them. The data contain some 30,000 clones, about 78% of them singletons. The unexposed donors gave CD4+ T cells in about 2010-2019, prior to COVID-19. After approximately 10 days of culture, CD4+ T cells were isolated. The sample taken for sequencing was CD4+ T cells from PBMCs, cultured in vitro. The receptors shown here come from a human donor in good health.

The CDR3, as DNA: TGTGCCAGCAGCTTGGATTACGGGGGTACCTACGAGCAGTACTTC. As protein: CASSLDYGGTYEQYF. This chain joins TRBV5-5 and TRBJ2-7; D might be TRBD2 (6 bases). The CDR3 is 15 amino acids. V was pared by 0 bases and J by 2 bases, with 12 bases between. CDR1 and CDR2 from the germline V gene are SGHKS and YYEKEE (reference sequence).

The rearrangement links TRBV7-3 to TRBJ2-1; D may be TRBD2 (7 bases). The V and J ends lost 5 bases and 9 bases respectively, with 20 bases between them. This CDR3 comprises 15 residues. Germline V gives CDR1 SGHTA, CDR2 FQGTGA. The CDR3 region is CASSASQGREGEQFF. CDR3 nucleotide sequence: TGTGCCAGCAGCGCGTCCCAGGGGAGGGAGGGTGAGCAGTTCTTC.

V is TRBV10-3 and J is TRBJ2-7, with D perhaps matching TRBD1 (6 bases). Germline V lookup: CDR1 ENHRY, CDR2 SYGVKD. Trimming removed 7 bases from V and 3 bases from J, with 13 bases in between. CDR3 length equals 13 residues. For the CDR3, the DNA is TGTGCCATCACGGCCCAACAGGGCTACGAGCAGTACTTC. Its protein is CAITAQQGYEQYF.

The chain couples TRBV7-9 to TRBJ1-2, with 7 positions matching TRBD1. J lost 6 bases, V lost 2 bases, and 6 bases had no gene match. Germline CDR1 and CDR2: SEHNR and FQNEAQ (reference sequence). The CDR3 is 14 residues long. CDR3 sequence reads: CASSLRAGGNGYTF. In DNA, the CDR3 is TGTGCCAGCAGCTTACGGGCAGGGGGAAATGGCTACACCTTC.

This clone has more than one count but fewer than ten. The J gene is TRBJ1-4, the V gene TRBV4-1, with D tentatively TRBD1 (5 bases). The germline gives CDR1 MGHRA, CDR2 YSYEKL. The CDR3 runs 16 residues. With 1 base removed from V and 1 base from J, the gap between germline ends came to 10 bases. The CDR3 DNA sequence: TGCGCCAGCAGCCAAGGGTTCCAGGGAACTAATGAAAAACTGTTTTTT. Protein: CASSQGFQGTNEKLFF.

The V gene is TRBV5-1, the J gene TRBJ1-1; a possible D gene is TRBD1 (5 bases). CDR3 size: 15 residues. V was pared by 2 bases and J by 2 bases, with 13 bases between. CDR1 SGHRS and CDR2 YFSETQ come from the germline V gene. As DNA, the CDR3 is TGCGCCAGCAGCTTAACCGGGGCTATAAACACTGAAGCTTTCTTT. Protein: CASSLTGAINTEAFF.

This chain links TRBV3-1 (or the pseudogene TRBV3-2) with TRBJ2-1, with TRBD1 matching over 10 bases. Per germline, CDR1 LGHDT and CDR2 YNNKEL (reference sequence). CDR3 size: 14 residues. V gave up 3 bases and J gave up 8 bases; unmatched junction bases: 4. For the CDR3, the DNA is TGTGCCAGCAGCCAGATGGACAGGGGGTATGAGCAGTTCTTC. Translated, it gives CASSQMDRGYEQFF.

In its sample, this clone was seen a few times. V usage is TRBV2 and J usage is TRBJ2-7; 9 nucleotides match TRBD1. V lost 6 bases, J lost 4 bases, and 7 bases stayed unmatched. Germline V gives CDR1 SNHLY, CDR2 FYNNEI. The CDR3 is 14 residues long. The CDR3 sequence is CASRDRGGVYEQYF. The DNA for the CDR3 is TGTGCCAGCAGGGACAGGGGAGGCGTTTACGAGCAGTACTTC.